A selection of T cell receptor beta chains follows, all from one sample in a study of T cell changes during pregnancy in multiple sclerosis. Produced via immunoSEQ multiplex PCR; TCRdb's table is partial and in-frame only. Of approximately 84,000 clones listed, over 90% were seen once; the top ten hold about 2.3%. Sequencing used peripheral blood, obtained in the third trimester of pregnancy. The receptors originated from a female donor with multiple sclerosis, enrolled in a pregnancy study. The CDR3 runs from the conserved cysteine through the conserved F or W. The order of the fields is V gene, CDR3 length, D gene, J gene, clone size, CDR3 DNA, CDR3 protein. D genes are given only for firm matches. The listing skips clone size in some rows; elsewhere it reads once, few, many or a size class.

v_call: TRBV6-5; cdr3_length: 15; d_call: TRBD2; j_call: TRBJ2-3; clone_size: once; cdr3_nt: TGTGCCAGCAGTTACTCCGCGGGGGAAACAGATACGCAGTATTTT; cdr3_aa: CASSYSAGETDTQYF
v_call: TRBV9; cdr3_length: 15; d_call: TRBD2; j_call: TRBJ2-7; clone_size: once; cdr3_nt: TGTGCCAGCAGCGTAGGGGGACTAGTTTCCTACGAGCAGTACTTC; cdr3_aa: CASSVGGLVSYEQYF
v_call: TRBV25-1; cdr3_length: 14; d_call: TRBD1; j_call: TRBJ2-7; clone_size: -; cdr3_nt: TGTGCCAGCAGTACCCCGACAGGGACCTACGAGCAGTACTTC; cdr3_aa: CASSTPTGTYEQYF
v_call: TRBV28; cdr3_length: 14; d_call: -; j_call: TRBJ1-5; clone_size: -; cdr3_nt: TGTGCCAGCAGTGTAGGAGGGGGCAATCAGCCCCAGCATTTT; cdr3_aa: CASSVGGGNQPQHF
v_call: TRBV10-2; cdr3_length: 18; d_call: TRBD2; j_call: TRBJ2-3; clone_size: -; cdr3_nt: TGCGCCAGCAGTGAGTTCGGGACTAGCAATCGGAGCCCAGATACGCAGTATTTT; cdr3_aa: CASSEFGTSNRSPDTQYF
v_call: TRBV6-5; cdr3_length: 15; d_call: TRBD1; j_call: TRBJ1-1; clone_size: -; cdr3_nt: TGTGCCAGCAGTTACGAGGAGGAGGGGGCACTTGAAGCTTTCTTT; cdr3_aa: CASSYEEEGALEAFF
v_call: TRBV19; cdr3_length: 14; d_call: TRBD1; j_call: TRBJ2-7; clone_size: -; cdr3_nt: TGTGCCAGCGCAGCCCCTTTACAGGGGTTCGAGCAGTACTTC; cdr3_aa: CASAAPLQGFEQYF
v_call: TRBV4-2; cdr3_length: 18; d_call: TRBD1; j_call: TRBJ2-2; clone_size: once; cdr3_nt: TGTGCCAGCAGCCCAAGTCAGACAAGGGGGCGCGGCACCGGGGAGCTGTTTTTT; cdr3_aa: CASSPSQTRGRGTGELFF
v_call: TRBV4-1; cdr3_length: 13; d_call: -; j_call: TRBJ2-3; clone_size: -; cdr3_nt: TGCGCCAGCAGCCAAGCGGGGGCAGATACGCAGTATTTT; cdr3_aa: CASSQAGADTQYF
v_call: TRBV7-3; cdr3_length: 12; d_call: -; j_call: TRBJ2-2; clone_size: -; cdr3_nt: TGTGCCAGCAGCTCATTAGCCGGGGAGCTGTTTTTT; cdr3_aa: CASSSLAGELFF
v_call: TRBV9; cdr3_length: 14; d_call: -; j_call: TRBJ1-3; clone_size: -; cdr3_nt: TGTGCCAGCAGCGTAGATCTGGGAGAAAACACCATATATTTT; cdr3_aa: CASSVDLGENTIYF
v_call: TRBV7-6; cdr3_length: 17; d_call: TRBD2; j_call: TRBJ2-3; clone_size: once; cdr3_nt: TGTGCCAGCGGACCGCGAACGACTAGCGGGGTCACAGATACGCAGTATTTT; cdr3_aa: CASGPRTTSGVTDTQYF
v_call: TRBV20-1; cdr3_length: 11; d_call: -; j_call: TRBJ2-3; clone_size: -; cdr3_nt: TGCAGTGCTAGAATCTTAGATACGCAGTATTTT; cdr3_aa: CSARILDTQYF
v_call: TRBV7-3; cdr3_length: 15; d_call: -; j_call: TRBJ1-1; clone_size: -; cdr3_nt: TGTGCCAGCAGCTTAACCGGGGGACCCTACACTGAAGCTTTCTTT; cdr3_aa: CASSLTGGPYTEAFF
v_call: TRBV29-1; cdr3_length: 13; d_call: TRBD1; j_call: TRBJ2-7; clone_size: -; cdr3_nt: TGCAGCGTTAGGACAGGGGACCGTGGCGAGCAGTACTTC; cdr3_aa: CSVRTGDRGEQYF
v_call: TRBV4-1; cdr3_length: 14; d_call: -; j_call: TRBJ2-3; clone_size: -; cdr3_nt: TGCGCCAGCAGCCAAGATCCGGCGGCAGATACGCAGTATTTT; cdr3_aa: CASSQDPAADTQYF
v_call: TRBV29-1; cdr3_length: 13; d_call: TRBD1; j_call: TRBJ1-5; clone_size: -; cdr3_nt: TGCAGCGCCGGGACAGGGGGCAATCAGCCCCAGCATTTT; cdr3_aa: CSAGTGGNQPQHF
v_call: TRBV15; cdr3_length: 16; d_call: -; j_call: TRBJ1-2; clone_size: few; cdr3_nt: TGTGCCACCAGCAGAGATCAGCAGGTACCAAACTATGGCTACACCTTC; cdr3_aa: CATSRDQQVPNYGYTF
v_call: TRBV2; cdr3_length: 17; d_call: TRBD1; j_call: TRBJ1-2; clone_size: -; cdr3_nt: TGTGCCAGCAGTGAAACCGGACAGGGGACTTCTAACTATGGCTACACCTTC; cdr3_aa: CASSETGQGTSNYGYTF
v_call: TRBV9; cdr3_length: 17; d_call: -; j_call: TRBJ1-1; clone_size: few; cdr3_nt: TGTGCCAGCAGCGTAGGGTACGGGGAGGACCTGAACACTGAAGCTTTCTTT; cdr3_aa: CASSVGYGEDLNTEAFF
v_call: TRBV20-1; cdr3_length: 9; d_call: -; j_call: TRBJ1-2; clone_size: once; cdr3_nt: TGCAGTGCTACCTCTGGCTACACCTTC; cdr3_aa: CSATSGYTF
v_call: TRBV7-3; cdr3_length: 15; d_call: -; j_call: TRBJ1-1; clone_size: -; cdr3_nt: TGTGCCAGCAGCCCCACCGGAGGGAGGAACACTGAAGCTTTCTTT; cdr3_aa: CASSPTGGRNTEAFF
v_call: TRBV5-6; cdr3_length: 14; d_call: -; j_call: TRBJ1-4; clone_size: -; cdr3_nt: TGTGCCAGCACCACCGGAGGTGGAAGTGAAAAACTGTTTTTT; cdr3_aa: CASTTGGGSEKLFF
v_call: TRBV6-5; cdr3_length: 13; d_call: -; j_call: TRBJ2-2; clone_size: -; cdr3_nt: TGTGCCAGCACGGGGGTGAACACCGGGGAGCTGTTTTTT; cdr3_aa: CASTGVNTGELFF
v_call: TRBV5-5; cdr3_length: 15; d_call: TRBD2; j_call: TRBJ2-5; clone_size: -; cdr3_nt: TGTGCCAGCAGCTCCTTTAGGACTAGCTCGGAGACCCAGTACTTC; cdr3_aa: CASSSFRTSSETQYF
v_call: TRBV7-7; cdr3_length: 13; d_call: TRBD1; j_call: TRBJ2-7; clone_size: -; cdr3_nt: TGTGCTAGCAGCCCAGGGGGCGGAGACGAGCAGTACTTC; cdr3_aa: CASSPGGGDEQYF
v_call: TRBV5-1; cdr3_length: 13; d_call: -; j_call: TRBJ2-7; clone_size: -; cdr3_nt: TGCGCCAGCAGCTCGCAGACAGATGGGGAGCAGTACTTC; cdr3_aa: CASSSQTDGEQYF
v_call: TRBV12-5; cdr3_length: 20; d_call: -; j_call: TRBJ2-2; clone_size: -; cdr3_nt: TGTGCTAGTGGTTTGGTACTGAGGGGAATAGGGGGATCGAACACCGGGGAGCTGTTTTTT; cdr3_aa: CASGLVLRGIGGSNTGELFF
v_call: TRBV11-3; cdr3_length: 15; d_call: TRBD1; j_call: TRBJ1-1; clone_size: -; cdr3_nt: TGTGCCAGCAGCTTAGGGGCCGGGACAGGATCGGAAGCTTTCTTT; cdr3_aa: CASSLGAGTGSEAFF
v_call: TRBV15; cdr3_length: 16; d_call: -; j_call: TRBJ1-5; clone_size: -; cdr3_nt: TGTGCCACCAGCAGAGAAAGGACGGGGGGGCATCAGCCCCAGCATTTT; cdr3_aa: CATSRERTGGHQPQHF
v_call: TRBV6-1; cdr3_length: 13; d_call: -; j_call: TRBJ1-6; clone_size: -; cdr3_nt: TGTGCCAGCAGTGCACAGAATAATTCACCCCTCCACTTT; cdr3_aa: CASSAQNNSPLHF
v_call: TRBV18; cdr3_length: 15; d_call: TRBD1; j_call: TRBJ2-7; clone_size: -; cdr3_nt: TGTGCCAGCTCACCCATACCAGGGGGTTCCTACGAGCAGTACTTC; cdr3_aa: CASSPIPGGSYEQYF
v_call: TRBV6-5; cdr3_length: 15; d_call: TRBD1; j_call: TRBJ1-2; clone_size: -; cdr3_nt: TGTGCCAGCAGTTGGTCCTACAGGGGAGAAGGTGGCTACACCTTC; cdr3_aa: CASSWSYRGEGGYTF
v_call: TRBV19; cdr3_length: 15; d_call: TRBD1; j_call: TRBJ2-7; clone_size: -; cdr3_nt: TGTGCCAGTAGTATAGGGGGGGGACAGGGCTACGAGCAGTACTTC; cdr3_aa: CASSIGGGQGYEQYF
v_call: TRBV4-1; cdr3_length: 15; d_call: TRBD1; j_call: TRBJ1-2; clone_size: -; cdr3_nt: TGCGCCAGCAGCCAGGGACAGGGAGGGGCCTATGGCTACACCTTC; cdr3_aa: CASSQGQGGAYGYTF
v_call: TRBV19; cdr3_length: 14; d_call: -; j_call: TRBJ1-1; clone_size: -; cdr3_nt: TGTGCCAGTAGTACCACAGGGATGAACACTGAAGCTTTCTTT; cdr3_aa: CASSTTGMNTEAFF
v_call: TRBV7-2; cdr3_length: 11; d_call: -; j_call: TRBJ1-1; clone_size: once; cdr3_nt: TGTGCCAGCAGCGTAAACACTGAAGCTTTCTTT; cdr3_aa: CASSVNTEAFF
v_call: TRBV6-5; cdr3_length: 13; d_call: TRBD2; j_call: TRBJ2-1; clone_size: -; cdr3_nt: TGTGCCACCGCGGGGGGGCGGTATAATGAGCAGTTCTTC; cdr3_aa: CATAGGRYNEQFF
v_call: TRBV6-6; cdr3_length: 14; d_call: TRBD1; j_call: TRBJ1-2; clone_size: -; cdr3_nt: TGTGCCAGCAGTTACCGGGACAGTAACTATGGCTACACCTTC; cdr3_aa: CASSYRDSNYGYTF
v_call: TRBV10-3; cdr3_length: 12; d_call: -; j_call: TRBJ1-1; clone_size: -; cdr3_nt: TGTGCCAGCGGGGAGGCAAGCACTGAAGCTTTCTTT; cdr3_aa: CASGEASTEAFF
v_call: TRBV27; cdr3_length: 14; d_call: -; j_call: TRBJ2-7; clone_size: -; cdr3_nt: TGTGCCAGCAGCCCCCAGGTATTTCGCTACGAGCAGTACTTC; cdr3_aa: CASSPQVFRYEQYF
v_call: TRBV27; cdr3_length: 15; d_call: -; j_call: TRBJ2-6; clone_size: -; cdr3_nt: TGTGCCAGCACCACACGCAGCTCTGGGGCCAACGTCCTGACTTTC; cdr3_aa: CASTTRSSGANVLTF
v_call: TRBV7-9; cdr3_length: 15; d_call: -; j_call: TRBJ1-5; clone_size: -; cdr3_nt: TGTGCCAGCAGCTTAGCGGGCAGTAGCAATCAGCCCCAGCATTTT; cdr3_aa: CASSLAGSSNQPQHF
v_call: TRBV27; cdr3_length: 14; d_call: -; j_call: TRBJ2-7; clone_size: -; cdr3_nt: TGTGCCAGCAGTTTATCGTCGGTGCTGTACGAGCAGTACTTC; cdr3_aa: CASSLSSVLYEQYF
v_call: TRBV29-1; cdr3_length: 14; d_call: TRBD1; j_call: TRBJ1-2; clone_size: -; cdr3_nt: TGCAGCGGGGAGACAGGGGAGGGGAACTATGGCTACACCTTC; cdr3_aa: CSGETGEGNYGYTF
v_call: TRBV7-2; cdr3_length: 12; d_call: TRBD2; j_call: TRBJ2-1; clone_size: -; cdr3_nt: TGTGCCAGCAGCTACGGGACTAGCTGGCAGTTCTTC; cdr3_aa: CASSYGTSWQFF